This T cell receptor (beta chain) was sequenced during a study of patients and donors after allogeneic stem cell transplantation. Between the trimmed V and J ends, which lost 6 bases and 4 bases, there was a span of 13 bases. CDR1 and CDR2 from the germline V gene are KGHSH and LQKENI. The CDR3 is made up of 14 amino acids. TCRdb called the RT-PCR reads again in MiXCR, with one record for every CDR3 protein. Counted here are more than 850,000 distinct CDR3 sequences, roughly 17% occurring once; the ten biggest clones make up around 6%. The clonotype was recovered from a human donor who was either an allogeneic HSCT recipient or a stem cell or donor lymphocyte infusion donor (not recorded which). It is not recorded whose cells these are; they may come from a transplant donor. J is TRBJ1-3 and V is TRBV18; D gene ambiguous. Sequencing input: blood, either unsorted or a sorted T cell fraction (not recorded which). CDR3 amino acids: CASSSFVDGNTIYF. The CDR3 nucleotides are TGTGCCAGCTCGAGTTTCGTGGACGGAAACACCATATATTTT. Full variable domain (remainder filled in from reference TRBV18 and TRBJ1-3): NAGVMQNPRHLVRRRGQEARLRCSPMKGHSHVYWYRQLPEEGLKFMVYLQKENIIDESGMPKERFSAEFPKEGPSILRIQQVVRGDSAAYFCASSSFVDGNTIYFGEGSWLTVV.